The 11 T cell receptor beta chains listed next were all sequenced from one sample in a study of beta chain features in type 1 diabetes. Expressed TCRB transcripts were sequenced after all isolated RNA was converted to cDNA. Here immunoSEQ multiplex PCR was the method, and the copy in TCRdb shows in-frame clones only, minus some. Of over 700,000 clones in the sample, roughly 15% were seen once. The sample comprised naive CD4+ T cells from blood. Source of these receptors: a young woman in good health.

The CDR3 DNA reads TGTGCCAGCAGTTTATTCCCAGGGCGTGACGAAGCTTTCTTT. It codes for CASSLFPGRDEAFF. The V gene is TRBV28, the J gene TRBJ1-1, with a tentative D call TRBD1 (5 bases). The CDR3 consists of 14 residues. The germline V gene has CDR1 MDHEN and CDR2 SYDVKM. V gave up 1 base and J gave up 8 bases, with 14 bases separating them.

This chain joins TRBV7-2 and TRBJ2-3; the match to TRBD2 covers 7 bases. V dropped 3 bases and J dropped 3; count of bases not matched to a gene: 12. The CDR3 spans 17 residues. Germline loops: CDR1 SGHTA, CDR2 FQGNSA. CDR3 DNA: TGTGCCAGCAGCTTCCGCGGTTGGGGGGGACCAACAGATACGCAGTATTTT. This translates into CASSFRGWGGPTDTQYF.

Written as DNA, the CDR3 is TGTGCCAGCTCAAAAGGACAGGGGATGAACACTGAAGCTTTCTTT. It specifies CASSKGQGMNTEAFF. The chain recombines TRBV18 with TRBJ1-1; TRBD1 matches 9 bases. With V trimmed by 5 bases and J by 0 bases, 4 bases remained unmatched. The CDR3 runs to 15 residues. Looked up from germline, CDR1 is KGHSH and CDR2 is LQKENI.

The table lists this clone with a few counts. The CDR3 DNA is TGTGCCAGCAGTGAATGGGAAGGGAGATCCTACGAGCAGTACTTC. It is translated as CASSEWEGRSYEQYF. The chain combines TRBV25-1 with TRBJ2-7, with D perhaps TRBD2 (5 bases). In germline, CDR1 is MGHDK, CDR2 SYGVNS. This CDR3 is 15 amino acids long. With 1 base removed from V and 1 base from J, the gap between germline ends came to 11 bases.

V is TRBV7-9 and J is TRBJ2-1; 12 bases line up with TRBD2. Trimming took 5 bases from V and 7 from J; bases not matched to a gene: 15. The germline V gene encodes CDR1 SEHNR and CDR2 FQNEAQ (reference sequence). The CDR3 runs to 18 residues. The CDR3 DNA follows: TGTGCCAGCAGCCCCACCTACAGACTAGCGGGAGATGGAAATGAGCAGTTCTTC. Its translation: CASSPTYRLAGDGNEQFF.

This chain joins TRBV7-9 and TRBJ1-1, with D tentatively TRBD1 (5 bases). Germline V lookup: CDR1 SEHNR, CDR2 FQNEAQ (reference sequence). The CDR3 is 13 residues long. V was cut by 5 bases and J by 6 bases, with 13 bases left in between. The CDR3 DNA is TGTGCCAGCAGCCCAAGCCGGGGGGCTGAAGCTTTCTTT. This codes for CASSPSRGAEAFF. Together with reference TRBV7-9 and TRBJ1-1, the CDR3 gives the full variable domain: DTGVSQNPRHKITKRGQNVTFRCDPISEHNRLYWYRQTLGQGPEFLTYFQNEAQLEKSRLLSDRFSAERPKGSFSTLEIQRTEQGDSAMYLCASSPSRGAEAFFGQGTRLTVV.

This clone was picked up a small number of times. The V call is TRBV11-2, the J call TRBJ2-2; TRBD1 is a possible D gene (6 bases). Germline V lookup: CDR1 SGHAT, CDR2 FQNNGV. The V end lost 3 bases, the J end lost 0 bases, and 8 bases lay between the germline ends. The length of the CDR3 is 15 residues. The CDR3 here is CASSFRTANTGELFF. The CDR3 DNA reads TGTGCCAGCAGCTTTAGGACAGCGAACACCGGGGAGCTGTTTTTT.

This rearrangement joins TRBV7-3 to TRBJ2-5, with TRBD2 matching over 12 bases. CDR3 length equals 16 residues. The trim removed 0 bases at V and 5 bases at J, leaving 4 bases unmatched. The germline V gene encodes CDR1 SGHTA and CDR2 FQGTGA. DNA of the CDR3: TGTGCCAGCAGCTTAACCGGACTAGCGGGATTGGAGACCCAGTACTTC. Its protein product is CASSLTGLAGLETQYF. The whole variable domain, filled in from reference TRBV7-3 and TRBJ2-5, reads GAGVSQTPSNKVTEKGKYVELRCDPISGHTALYWYRQSLGQGPEFLIYFQGTGAADDSGLPNDRFFAVRPEGSVSTLKIQRTERGDSAVYLCASSLTGLAGLETQYFGPGTRLLVL.

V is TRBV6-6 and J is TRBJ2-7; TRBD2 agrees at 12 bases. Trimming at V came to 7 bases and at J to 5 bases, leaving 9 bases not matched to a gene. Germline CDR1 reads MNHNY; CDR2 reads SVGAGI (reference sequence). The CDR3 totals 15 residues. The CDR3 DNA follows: TGTGCCAGCAATCCAGGACTAGCGGGATTTGACGAGCAGTACTTC. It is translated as CASNPGLAGFDEQYF.

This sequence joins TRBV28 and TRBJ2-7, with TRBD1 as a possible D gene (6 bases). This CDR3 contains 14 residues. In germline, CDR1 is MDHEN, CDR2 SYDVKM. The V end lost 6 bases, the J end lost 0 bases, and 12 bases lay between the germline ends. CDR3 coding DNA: TGTGCCAGCAGCCAGGGGCCGACCTCCTACGAGCAGTACTTC. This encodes CASSQGPTSYEQYF.

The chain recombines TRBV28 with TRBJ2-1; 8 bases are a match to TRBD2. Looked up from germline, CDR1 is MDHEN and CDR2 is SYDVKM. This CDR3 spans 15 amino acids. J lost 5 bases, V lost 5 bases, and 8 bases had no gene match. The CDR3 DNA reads TGTGCCAGCAGTCCTGGGGGACTAGGTGACAATGAGCAGTTCTTC. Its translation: CASSPGGLGDNEQFF.